The text below deals with one T cell receptor beta chain. Its antigen is as yet unknown. Produced via immunoSEQ multiplex PCR; TCRdb's table is partial and in-frame only. Among nearly 750,000 clones listed, around 77% were seen once. Trimming took off 4 bases at V and 3 bases at J, with 11 bases between the two ends. CDR3 length equals 14 residues. The germline V gene encodes CDR1 SGHTS and CDR2 YDEGEE. This entry belongs to a study of shared clonotypes between healthy human individuals. Study outcomes and limitations: Limitation of the genetic and exposure-history diversity represented came from the few donors. Sorted-subset sequencing, rarefaction showed, was incomplete despite large depth.

The TCR comes from a woman aged 30 to 39 in good health. This chain links TRBV5-8 with TRBJ1-3; no clear D gene. Input material: memory CD4+ T cells sorted from blood. Subset denoted: CD45RA-negative fraction. CDR3 loop: CASSPPGIGNTIYF. The CDR3 DNA sequence: TGTGCCAGCAGCCCTCCTGGGATTGGAAACACCATATATTTT.